Listed here are 21 T cell receptor beta chains from one sample, sequenced in a study of T cells in Graves' hyperthyroidism and ophthalmopathy. RNA transcripts provided the source from which TCR beta CDR3 regions were amplified. The HTBI primer set drove a first-round RT-PCR of the TCR CDR3. One entry per CDR3 protein, called by TCRdb with MiXCR from the multiplex PCR reads. The table has roughly 100,000 distinct CDR3 sequences, roughly half seen once. The specimen sequenced was blood. Source of these receptors: a middle-aged woman with Graves' hyperthyroidism.

This chain uses TRBV20-1 with TRBJ1-2; D is possibly TRBD1 (5 bases). This CDR3 is built from 13 residues. Germline CDR1 DFQATT, CDR2 SNEGSKA (reference sequence). V lost 6 bases and J 8 bases, leaving 19 bases between the germline ends. CDR3 residues: CSAPGQGGYGYTF. CDR3 nucleotides: TGCAGTGCACCAGGGCAGGGCGGATACGGCTACACCTTC.

The rearrangement uses TRBV7-2 and TRBJ1-2; 9 bases fit TRBD1. The V gene end was trimmed by 6 bases and the J gene end by 13 bases; junction bases not matched to a gene: 6. The CDR3 contains 11 residues. The germline V gene has CDR1 SGHTA and CDR2 FQGNSA. CDR3 sequence: CASSLQGAVTF. Written as DNA, the CDR3 is TGTGCCAGCAGTCTACAGGGGGCGGTCACCTTC. Full variable domain (remainder filled in from reference TRBV7-2 and TRBJ1-2): GAGVSQSPSNKVTEKGKDVELRCDPISGHTALYWYRQSLGQGLEFLIYFQGNSAPDKSGLPSDRFSAERTGGSVSTLTIQRTQQEDSAVYLCASSLQGAVTFGSGTRLTVV.

This clonotype came up a few times. This CDR3 is missing its conserved last phenylalanine or tryptophan, likely due to a read error. The DNA is left out, because the CDR3 cannot be placed on it with certainty; the CDR3 is given as TCRdb lists it. The gene calls are TRBV7-3 and TRBJ1-4; the table's D call, TRBD1, has no DNA check behind it. Germline lookup yields CDR1 SGHTA and CDR2 FQGTGA. The CDR3 has 8 amino acids, counting both end residues. CDR3: CASSNGQG.

In its sample, this clonotype was seen a few times. This chain joins TRBV7-9 and TRBJ1-5; D gene unclear. The CDR3 sequence is 15 residues long. Germline V CDR1 and CDR2: SEHNR, FQNEAQ (reference sequence). V gave up 8 bases and J gave up 3 bases, with 17 bases separating them. In DNA, the CDR3 is TGTGCCAGCTCGCCTACGGAGGGCCCCAATCAGCCCCAGCATTTT. It specifies CASSPTEGPNQPQHF. The whole variable domain, filled in from reference TRBV7-9 and TRBJ1-5, reads DTGVSQNPRHKITKRGQNVTFRCDPISEHNRLYWYRQTLGQGPEFLTYFQNEAQLEKSRLLSDRFSAERPKGSFSTLEIQRTEQGDSAMYLCASSPTEGPNQPQHFGDGTRLSIL.

The chain recombines TRBV15 with TRBJ2-3, with 14 bases aligning to TRBD2. Germline assignment: CDR1 LNHNV and CDR2 YYDKDF (reference sequence). The CDR3 has 16 amino acids. The junction had 3 bases not matched to a gene; V was cut back by 3 bases and J by 4 bases. CDR3 in DNA: TGTGCCACCAGCAGTGGGACTAGCGGGAGACCAGATACGCAGTATTTT. Translation: CATSSGTSGRPDTQYF. The variable domain in full, with the rest retrieved from reference TRBV15 and TRBJ2-3, is DAMVIQNPRYQVTQFGKPVTLSCSQTLNHNVMYWYQQKSSQAPKLLFHYYDKDFNNEADTPDNFQSRRPNTSFCFLDIRSPGLGDTAMYLCATSSGTSGRPDTQYFGPGTRLTVL.

In this sample, this clonotype turned up many times. The chain has TRBV7-3 and TRBJ2-2, with 9 bases aligning to TRBD2. CDR3 length: 13 residues. From germline, CDR1 is SGHTA and CDR2 FQGTGA. V dropped 10 bases and J dropped 7; count of bases not matched to a gene: 7. CDR3 bases: TGTGCCAAACTTAGCGGGAGATTCGGGGAGCTGTTTTTT. It is translated as CAKLSGRFGELFF.

This chain links TRBV19 with TRBJ1-1, with 10 bases that match TRBD1. CDR1 and CDR2 (germline): LNHDA, SQIVND (reference sequence). This CDR3 region has 15 residues. The junction had 11 bases not matched to a gene; V was cut back by 4 bases and J by 9 bases. The DNA of the CDR3 is TGTGCCAGTAGTAGAGCCGGGACAGGGGCTTCCAAAGCTTTCTTT. Protein: CASSRAGTGASKAFF.

The chain uses TRBV5-1 and TRBJ1-5, with D hard to call. Germline V CDR1 and CDR2: SGHRS, YFSETQ. Trimming removed 2 bases from V and 3 bases from J, with 6 bases in between. The CDR3 contains 13 residues. The CDR3 DNA reads TGCGCCAGCAGCTTTGGGGACAATCAGCCCCAGCATTTT. This codes for CASSFGDNQPQHF.

The rearrangement joins TRBV7-6 to TRBJ2-5; unclear D gene. Trimming shortened V by 5 bases and J by 7 bases, and 11 bases separated the two germline ends. Germline values: CDR1 SGHVS, CDR2 FNYEAQ. The CDR3 consists of 12 residues. CDR3 nucleotides: TGTGCCAGCAGCCCCCACCCCGGGACCCAGTACTTC. This translates into CASSPHPGTQYF.

This sequence joins TRBV24-1 and TRBJ2-3, with D uncertain. Germline assignment: CDR1 KGHDR and CDR2 SFDVKD. Trimming removed 4 bases at V and 3 bases at J, with 7 bases between. CDR3 length: 13 amino acids. CDR3 in DNA: TGTGCCACCAGTGAGGTAGGGACAGATACGCAGTATTTT. Amino acids: CATSEVGTDTQYF.

Comments on this clonotype: This sequence may be a read error, since a much larger clone differs from it by one base. CDR3 nucleotide sequence: TGTGCCATCAGCAGCTTAGGAGGGGGTCTCTACGAGCAGTACTTC. It yields the protein CAISSLGGGLYEQYF. V usage is TRBV10-3 and J usage is TRBJ2-7; D could derive from TRBD1 or TRBD2 (6 bases each). This CDR3 is 15 amino acids long. Looked up from germline, CDR1 is ENHRY and CDR2 is SYGVKD. V lost 6 bases and J 3 bases, leaving 18 bases between the germline ends.

Only a few counts were recorded for this clonotype. This chain connects TRBV7-2 to TRBJ1-2; D call uncertain. CDR3 length: 14 residues. The germline V and J ends were trimmed by 5 bases and 3 bases, with 13 bases remaining between them. CDR1 and CDR2 (germline): SGHTA, FQGNSA. The CDR3 reads CASSQSGQHYGYTF. The CDR3 nucleotides read TGTGCCAGCAGCCAGAGCGGGCAGCACTATGGCTACACCTTC. Combining the CDR3 with reference TRBV7-2 and TRBJ1-2 gives the whole variable domain GAGVSQSPSNKVTEKGKDVELRCDPISGHTALYWYRQSLGQGLEFLIYFQGNSAPDKSGLPSDRFSAERTGGSVSTLTIQRTQQEDSAVYLCASSQSGQHYGYTFGSGTRLTVV.

This clonotype was found many times. The rearrangement joins TRBV15 to TRBJ1-4; a possible D gene is TRBD1 (5 bases). Trimming left V 1 base short and J 8 bases short, with 11 bases between. Germline CDR1 is LNHNV and CDR2 is YYDKDF (reference sequence). The CDR3 contains 14 residues. The CDR3 nucleotides are TGTGCCACCAGCAGAGCGGGGGGGGGAGAAAAACTGTTTTTT. Its translation is CATSRAGGGEKLFF.

This clonotype was counted ten times or more. The V call is TRBV10-3, the J call TRBJ2-7; a weak D match, TRBD2 (6 bases). V gave up 6 bases and J gave up 3 bases, with 15 bases separating them. The CDR3 spans 14 residues. Germline CDR1 ENHRY, CDR2 SYGVKD. The CDR3 sequence: CAIRSGTPIYEQYF. In DNA form, the CDR3 reads TGTGCCATCAGGTCCGGGACTCCAATCTACGAGCAGTACTTC.

The chain employs TRBV5-1 and TRBJ2-5; TRBD1 matches at 7 bases. V trimming: 3 bases; J trimming: 5 bases; junction bases outside the gene matches: 7. This CDR3 is 14 amino acids long. Germline-derived CDR1 and CDR2 are SGHRS and YFSETQ. CDR3 sequence: CASSSYRGGETQYF. The DNA for the CDR3 is TGCGCCAGCAGCTCCTACAGGGGCGGCGAGACCCAGTACTTC.

Remarks on this clonotype: One base away lies a much larger clone, so this may be a sequencing read error. CDR3 DNA: TGTGCCAGCAGCCACCCCCGGGGAACATTCGACGAGCAGTACTTC. Residues: CASSHPRGTFDEQYF. The chain uses TRBV7-2 and TRBJ2-7; D is possibly TRBD2 (5 bases). Germline values: CDR1 SGHTA, CDR2 FQGNSA. The CDR3 is 15 amino acids. Trimming left V 5 bases short and J 5 bases short, with 19 bases between.

The chain couples TRBV29-1 to TRBJ1-2; D is perhaps TRBD1 (6 bases). CDR1 and CDR2 from the germline V gene are SQVTM and ANQGSEA. The CDR3 consists of 14 residues. Trimming shortened V by 6 bases and J by 1 base, and 15 bases separated the two germline ends. The chain's CDR3 is CSVAGQGSNYGYTF. CDR3 DNA sequence: TGCAGCGTAGCAGGTCAGGGGAGTAACTATGGCTACACCTTC.

This clonotype appeared a few times. As DNA, the CDR3 is TGTGCCAGCAGCCTTCAGGGGATTGAGCAGTACTTC. Its protein product is CASSLQGIEQYF. The chain combines TRBV7-3 with TRBJ2-7, with D perhaps matching TRBD1 (6 bases). CDR1 and CDR2 from the germline V gene are SGHTA and FQGTGA. Deletions cut 5 bases from V and 7 bases from J, with 12 bases between. CDR3 length: 12 amino acids.

The chain couples TRBV2 to TRBJ1-1; TRBD1 might be the D (5 bases). The CDR3 totals 9 residues. Germline CDR1 SNHLY, CDR2 FYNNEI. The CDR3 DNA reads as TGTGGCAGGGCTTCTGAAGCTTTCTTT. This codes for CGRASEAFF.

This clonotype showed up many times. One end of the junction does not line up with germline, which may come from a read error. This chain joins TRBV6-1 and TRBJ2-7; D gene ambiguous. The V gene's germline CDR1 is MNHNS and CDR2 SASEGT. This CDR3 has 13 amino acids. In DNA, the CDR3 is TGTGCCAGCACTGAAGGGAACGACTACGAGCAGTACTTC. Encoded protein: CASTEGNDYEQYF.

The genes are TRBV20-1 and TRBJ2-7; 8 bases line up with TRBD1. Germline V gene lookup returns CDR1 DFQATT and CDR2 SNEGSKA (reference sequence). V shed 5 bases and J 2 bases; nucleotides not matched to a gene: 2. The CDR3 sequence is 12 residues long. The CDR3, as DNA: TGCAGTGCTTCGGACAGGGCCTACGAGCAGTACTTC. It yields the protein CSASDRAYEQYF.